The 30 T cell receptor beta chains below were found in one sample sequenced in a study of beta chain features in type 1 diabetes. All of the isolated RNA was reverse transcribed, so expressed TCRB transcripts were sequenced. Some clones are missing from TCRdb's copy, which holds only in-frame ones; the method was immunoSEQ multiplex PCR. The table shows approximately 250,000 clones, with about 10% occurring only once. The sequenced sample was naive CD4+ T cells from blood. The receptor set was obtained from a woman between 18 and 30 years old in good health.

This clone was counted at least ten times. CDR3 bases: TGTGCCAGCAGCCTCACTCAACAAAACATTCAGTACTTC. Encoded protein: CASSLTQQNIQYF. The rearrangement links TRBV7-3 to TRBJ2-4; D not resolved. The CDR3 has 13 residues. Germline-derived CDR1 and CDR2 are SGHTA and FQGTGA. With 5 bases removed from V and 5 bases from J, the gap between germline ends came to 10 bases.

This clone appeared a few times. J is TRBJ2-4 and V is TRBV6-1; D gene ambiguous. Deletions cut 6 bases from V and 3 bases from J, with 9 bases between. Germline CDR1 and CDR2: MNHNS and SASEGT. The CDR3 is made up of 13 amino acids. CDR3 bases: TGTGCCAGCAGGGGCAGAGACAAAAACATTCAGTACTTC. It is translated as CASRGRDKNIQYF.

Only a few counts were recorded for this clone. The genes are TRBV5-1 and TRBJ2-7, with a possible D match to TRBD2 (6 bases). The CDR3 spans 14 residues. With 2 bases removed from V and 5 bases from J, the gap between germline ends came to 14 bases. In germline, CDR1 is SGHRS, CDR2 YFSETQ. Here the CDR3 DNA reads TGCGCCAGCAGCTTTCCTCGGGGCGGGGACGAGCAGTACTTC. The encoded protein is CASSFPRGGDEQYF. Complete variable domain (other parts from reference TRBV5-1 and TRBJ2-7): KAGVTQTPRYLIKTRGQQVTLSCSPISGHRSVSWYQQTPGQGLQFLFEYFSETQRNKGNFPGRFSGRQFSNSRSEMNVSTLELGDSALYLCASSFPRGGDEQYFGPGTRLTVT.

The table lists this clone with a few counts. The chain joins TRBV7-6 to TRBJ2-5; tentative D call: TRBD2 (6 bases). The CDR3 contains 15 residues. CDR1 is SGHVS, CDR2 FNYEAQ, per germline. V gave up 4 bases and J gave up 1 base, with 13 bases separating them. The DNA of the CDR3 is TGTGCCAGCAGCTACCTCCGGGACTTCCAAGAGACCCAGTACTTC. It codes for CASSYLRDFQETQYF. Full variable domain (missing parts from reference TRBV7-6 and TRBJ2-5): GAGVSQSPRYKVTKRGQDVALRCDPISGHVSLYWYRQALGQGPEFLTYFNYEAQQDKSGLPNDRFSAERPEGSISTLTIQRTEQRDSAMYRCASSYLRDFQETQYFGPGTRLLVL.

This clone was seen only a few times. This rearrangement joins TRBV29-1 to TRBJ1-1; 10 bases agree with TRBD1. Germline loops: CDR1 SQVTM, CDR2 ANQGSEA. The CDR3 sequence is 14 residues long. J gave up 4 bases and V 6 bases, and 8 bases lay outside the gene matches. The CDR3 sequence: CSVRTGGSVTEAFF. The CDR3 region has the DNA TGCAGCGTACGGACAGGGGGGTCTGTCACTGAAGCTTTCTTT.

This clone has a handful of counts. The chain uses TRBV30 and TRBJ1-1; the match to TRBD1 covers 7 bases. Trimming at V came to 0 bases and at J to 10 bases, leaving 8 bases not matched to a gene. The CDR3 runs 13 residues. Germline-derived CDR1 and CDR2 are GTSNPN and SVGIG (reference sequence). The chain's CDR3 is CAWSVRSSGGAFF. In DNA, the CDR3 is TGTGCCTGGAGTGTACGCTCCTCAGGGGGAGCTTTCTTT.

This chain links TRBV7-3 with TRBJ1-1; D is undetermined. V was pared by 2 bases and J by 8 bases, with 18 bases between. The CDR3 extends over 15 amino acids. CDR1 and CDR2 from the germline V gene are SGHTA and FQGTGA. The CDR3 is CASSLLGPSSLEAFF. CDR3 bases: TGTGCCAGCAGCTTACTAGGCCCCTCGAGTCTCGAAGCTTTCTTT.

This chain joins TRBV25-1 and TRBJ2-5, with a tentative D call TRBD2 (6 bases). V lost 6 bases and J 1 base, leaving 15 bases between the germline ends. The germline V gene encodes CDR1 MGHDK and CDR2 SYGVNS. The CDR3 is 15 residues long. The CDR3 bases are TGTGCCAGCAGCTTCGCCGGGAGCGCCCAAGAGACCCAGTACTTC. This sequence encodes CASSFAGSAQETQYF.

CDR3 DNA sequence: TGTGCCAGCAGCTTAAGTGGGGCGGGGACTAATTCACCCCTCCACTTT. It is translated as CASSLSGAGTNSPLHF. V gene TRBV7-3 combines with J gene TRBJ1-6, with a weak D call TRBD1 (5 bases). V gave up 1 base and J gave up 6 bases, with 13 bases separating them. Germline V gives CDR1 SGHTA, CDR2 FQGTGA. This CDR3 is 16 amino acids long. Drawing the rest from reference TRBV7-3 and TRBJ1-6, the complete variable domain is GAGVSQTPSNKVTEKGKYVELRCDPISGHTALYWYRQSLGQGPEFLIYFQGTGAADDSGLPNDRFFAVRPEGSVSTLKIQRTERGDSAVYLCASSLSGAGTNSPLHFGNGTRLTVT.

This clone is a singleton in its sample. The chain couples TRBV7-2 to TRBJ1-5; 7 nucleotides align to TRBD1. From germline, CDR1 is SGHTA and CDR2 FQGNSA. The CDR3 totals 17 residues. The junction had 15 bases not matched to a gene; V was cut back by 4 bases and J by 6 bases. CDR3 amino acids: CASSSRQGGVVFQPQHF. The CDR3 DNA follows: TGTGCCAGCAGCTCACGACAGGGAGGCGTGGTATTTCAGCCCCAGCATTTT.

The CDR3 DNA sequence: TGTGCCAGCAGCTCCTCAACAGGGTACTCCCCTGAAGCTTTCTTT. Translated: CASSSSTGYSPEAFF. The V gene is TRBV7-2, the J gene TRBJ1-1; tentatively, D is TRBD1 (6 bases). Trimming took off 4 bases at V and 6 bases at J, with 18 bases between the two ends. Germline assignment: CDR1 SGHTA and CDR2 FQGNSA. The CDR3 runs 15 residues.

The table lists this clone with a few counts. This chain links TRBV5-1 with TRBJ1-5; a possible D gene is TRBD1 (6 bases). Germline V lookup: CDR1 SGHRS, CDR2 YFSETQ. This CDR3 spans 14 amino acids. The germline V and J ends were trimmed by 0 bases and 7 bases, with 11 bases remaining between them. The CDR3 sequence: CASSLGGGKQPQHF. In nucleotides, the CDR3 is TGCGCCAGCAGCTTGGGAGGGGGTAAACAGCCCCAGCATTTT.

The chain carries TRBV4-1 and TRBJ1-2, with TRBD1 matching 7 bases. The V gene end was trimmed by 6 bases and the J gene end by 0 bases; junction bases not matched to a gene: 10. The CDR3 spans 16 residues. The germline CDR1 and CDR2 sequences are MGHRA and YSYEKL. In nucleotides, the CDR3 is TGCGCCAGCAGACCTTGGACAGGCCCTACTAACTATGGCTACACCTTC. This sequence encodes CASRPWTGPTNYGYTF.

The V call is TRBV6-5, the J call TRBJ2-1; maybe TRBD2 (6 bases). Trimming took 6 bases from V and 6 from J, leaving 9 bases between them. CDR1 is MNHEY and CDR2 is SVGAGI in the germline V gene. The CDR3 runs 12 residues. CDR3 protein: CASSRTINEQFF. CDR3 sequence (DNA): TGTGCCAGCAGCAGGACTATCAATGAGCAGTTCTTC.

The chain links TRBV30 to TRBJ1-2, with D tentatively TRBD1 (6 bases). Germline CDR1 GTSNPN, CDR2 SVGIG (reference sequence). The CDR3 has 13 residues. Trimming shortened V by 6 bases and J by 8 bases, and 19 bases separated the two germline ends. CDR3: CACTGDKSGGYTF. The CDR3 coding sequence is TGTGCCTGTACCGGGGACAAGTCGGGGGGCTACACCTTC.

This chain uses TRBV7-9 with TRBJ1-5, with D perhaps matching TRBD1 (6 bases). There are 16 residues in the CDR3. Looked up from germline, CDR1 is SEHNR and CDR2 is FQNEAQ (reference sequence). The V end lost 5 bases, the J end lost 0 bases, and 14 bases lay between the germline ends. The chain's CDR3 is CASSKSRTDSNQPQHF. The CDR3 DNA is TGTGCCAGCAGCAAATCCCGGACAGATAGCAATCAGCCCCAGCATTTT.

The chain recombines TRBV10-3 with TRBJ1-2; 7 bases map to TRBD1. The CDR3 runs to 13 residues. Per germline, CDR1 ENHRY and CDR2 SYGVKD. V gave up 7 bases and J gave up 6 bases; unmatched junction bases: 8. Written as DNA, the CDR3 is TGTGCCATCACCCCGACAGGGAACCATGGCTACACCTTC. As protein: CAITPTGNHGYTF.

In its sample, this clone was seen many times. J is TRBJ1-1 and V is TRBV29-1; D is possibly TRBD1 (5 bases). Trimming removed 5 bases at V and 1 base at J, with 8 bases between. The CDR3 extends over 12 amino acids. Germline V lookup: CDR1 SQVTM, CDR2 ANQGSEA. CDR3 region: CSVQQANTEAFF. The CDR3 DNA sequence: TGCAGCGTTCAACAGGCGAACACTGAAGCTTTCTTT.

The chain links TRBV19 to TRBJ2-1; weak D call: TRBD2 (5 bases). CDR1 is LNHDA and CDR2 is SQIVND in the germline V gene (reference sequence). This CDR3 is 14 amino acids long. With 3 bases removed from V and 4 bases from J, the gap between germline ends came to 10 bases. The CDR3 spells CASSIRGLYNEQFF. Written as DNA, the CDR3 is TGTGCCAGTAGTATTCGCGGGTTATACAATGAGCAGTTCTTC.

The table lists this clone with a few counts. The J gene is TRBJ2-7, the V gene TRBV30, with 10 nucleotides matching TRBD1. J gave up 3 bases and V 3 bases, and 5 bases lay outside the gene matches. Germline CDR1 and CDR2: GTSNPN and SVGIG (reference sequence). This CDR3 contains 14 residues. CDR3 bases: TGTGCCTGGAGGGGACAGGGGCTACTCTACGAGCAGTACTTC. It codes for CAWRGQGLLYEQYF.

The chain joins TRBV25-1 to TRBJ2-7; TRBD1 aligns across 10 bases. Germline CDR1 MGHDK, CDR2 SYGVNS. This CDR3 has 18 amino acids. The V and J ends lost 4 bases and 2 bases, in that order; junction bases with no gene match: 14. CDR3 nucleotide sequence: TGTGCCAGCAGTGTATCGGGACAGGGGAACCATGCTGCCTACGAGCAGTACTTC. This sequence encodes CASSVSGQGNHAAYEQYF.

This clone was seen a handful of times. The rearrangement links TRBV29-1 to TRBJ2-1, with 7 bases that match TRBD2. Germline loops: CDR1 SQVTM, CDR2 ANQGSEA. The CDR3 is 12 residues long. Here the CDR3 reads CGVGSGNNEQFF. The CDR3 nucleotides are TGCGGGGTAGGAAGCGGGAATAATGAGCAGTTCTTC.

This sequence joins TRBV28 and TRBJ1-2, with 7 bases lining up with TRBD1. Trimming cost V 6 bases and J 2 bases; bases outside gene matches: 3. This CDR3 is 13 amino acids long. Germline V gene sequence: CDR1 MDHEN, CDR2 SYDVKM. Written as DNA, the CDR3 is TGTGCCAGCAGCCAACAGGGGAACTATGGCTACACCTTC. It codes for CASSQQGNYGYTF.

The chain uses TRBV19 and TRBJ1-2, with D possibly matching TRBD1 (5 bases). Germline V gene lookup returns CDR1 LNHDA and CDR2 SQIVND (reference sequence). The CDR3 loop spans 15 amino acids. The V gene lost 3 bases and the J gene lost 3 bases, with 14 bases spanning the gap. The CDR3 here is CASSIPRGRDYGYTF. As DNA, the CDR3 is TGTGCCAGTAGTATCCCTAGGGGTCGAGACTATGGCTACACCTTC.

A few counts support this clone. The rearrangement links TRBV10-3 to TRBJ2-1, with 8 bases aligning to TRBD1. Germline trimming cut 7 bases from V and 10 bases from J; bases unmatched to any gene: 15. The CDR3 loop spans 15 amino acids. From germline, CDR1 is ENHRY and CDR2 SYGVKD. CDR3 loop: CAITSTGTGGGEQFF. The CDR3 bases are TGTGCCATCACCTCGACCGGGACAGGAGGGGGGGAGCAGTTCTTC.

The chain is built from TRBV29-1 and TRBJ1-3; 8 bases match TRBD1. The germline V gene has CDR1 SQVTM and CDR2 ANQGSEA. With 3 bases clipped from V and 2 bases from J, the junction kept 9 bases outside the gene matches. The CDR3 sequence is 16 residues long. CDR3 DNA sequence: TGCAGCGTTGACCCACCCGAGGACAGGGCTGGAAACACCATATATTTT. It yields the protein CSVDPPEDRAGNTIYF.

This clone was seen only a few times. The chain uses TRBV6-5 and TRBJ2-3, with 11 bases that match TRBD1. V was clipped by 0 bases and J by 7 bases; unmatched bases: 3. The CDR3 extends over 15 amino acids. Germline assignment: CDR1 MNHEY and CDR2 SVGAGI. As DNA, the CDR3 is TGTGCCAGCAGTTACTCTGGACAGGGGGCAAATACGCAGTATTTT. It yields the protein CASSYSGQGANTQYF.

This clone was counted a few times. This chain links TRBV11-3 with TRBJ2-3; tentatively, D is TRBD1 (5 bases). CDR3 length: 17 residues. V shed 2 bases and J shed 4 bases, with 19 bases lying between them. The germline gives CDR1 SGHNT, CDR2 YENEEA. The CDR3 loop is CASSLSKMGHLADTQYF. CDR3 bases: TGTGCCAGCAGCTTATCCAAAATGGGGCACTTAGCAGATACGCAGTATTTT.

The chain has TRBV6-1 and TRBJ2-5; the match to TRBD2 covers 9 bases. From germline, CDR1 is MNHNS and CDR2 SASEGT. The CDR3 consists of 15 residues. V lost 1 base and J lost 2; bases outside the gene matches: 2. This CDR3 reads CASSEVTSGQETQYF. For the CDR3, the DNA is TGTGCCAGCAGTGAAGTTACTAGCGGGCAAGAGACCCAGTACTTC.

To note about this clone: This sample also contains other DNA sequences that code for the same CDR3. The chain links TRBV5-1 to TRBJ2-3; TRBD2 matches 13 bases. The V and J ends lost 0 bases and 3 bases, in that order; junction bases with no gene match: 1. Germline-derived CDR1 and CDR2 are SGHRS and YFSETQ. The CDR3 totals 16 residues. CDR3 bases: TGCGCCAGCAGCTTGGGACTAGCGGGAGGAACAGATACGCAGTATTTT. It codes for CASSLGLAGGTDTQYF.